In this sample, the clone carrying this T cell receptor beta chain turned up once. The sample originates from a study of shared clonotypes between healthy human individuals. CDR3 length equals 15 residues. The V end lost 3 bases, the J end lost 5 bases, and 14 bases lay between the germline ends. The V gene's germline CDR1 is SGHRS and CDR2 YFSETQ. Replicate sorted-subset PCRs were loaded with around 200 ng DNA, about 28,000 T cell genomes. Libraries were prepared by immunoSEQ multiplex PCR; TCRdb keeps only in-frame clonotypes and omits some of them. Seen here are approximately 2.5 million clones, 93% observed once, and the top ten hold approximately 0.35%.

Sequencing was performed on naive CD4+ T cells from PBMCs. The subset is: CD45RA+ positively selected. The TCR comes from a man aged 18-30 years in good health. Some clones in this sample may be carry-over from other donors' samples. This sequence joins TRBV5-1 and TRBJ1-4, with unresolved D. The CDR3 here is CASSSPTGYNEKLFF. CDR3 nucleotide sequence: TGCGCCAGCAGCTCACCTACGGGATACAATGAAAAACTGTTTTTT.